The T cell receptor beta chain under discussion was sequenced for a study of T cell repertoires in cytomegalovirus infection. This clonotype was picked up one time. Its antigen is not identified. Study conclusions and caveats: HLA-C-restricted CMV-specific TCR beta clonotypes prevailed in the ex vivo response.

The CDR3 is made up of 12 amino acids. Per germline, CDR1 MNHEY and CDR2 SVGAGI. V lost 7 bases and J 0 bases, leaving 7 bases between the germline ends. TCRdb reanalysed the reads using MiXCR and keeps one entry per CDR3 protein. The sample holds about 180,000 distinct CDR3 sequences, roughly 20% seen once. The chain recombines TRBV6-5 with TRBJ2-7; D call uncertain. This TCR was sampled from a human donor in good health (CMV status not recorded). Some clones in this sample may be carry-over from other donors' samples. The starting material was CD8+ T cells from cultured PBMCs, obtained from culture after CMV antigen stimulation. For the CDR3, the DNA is TGTGCCAGCAAAGCTAGCTCCTACGAGCAGTACTTC. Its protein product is CASKASSYEQYF.